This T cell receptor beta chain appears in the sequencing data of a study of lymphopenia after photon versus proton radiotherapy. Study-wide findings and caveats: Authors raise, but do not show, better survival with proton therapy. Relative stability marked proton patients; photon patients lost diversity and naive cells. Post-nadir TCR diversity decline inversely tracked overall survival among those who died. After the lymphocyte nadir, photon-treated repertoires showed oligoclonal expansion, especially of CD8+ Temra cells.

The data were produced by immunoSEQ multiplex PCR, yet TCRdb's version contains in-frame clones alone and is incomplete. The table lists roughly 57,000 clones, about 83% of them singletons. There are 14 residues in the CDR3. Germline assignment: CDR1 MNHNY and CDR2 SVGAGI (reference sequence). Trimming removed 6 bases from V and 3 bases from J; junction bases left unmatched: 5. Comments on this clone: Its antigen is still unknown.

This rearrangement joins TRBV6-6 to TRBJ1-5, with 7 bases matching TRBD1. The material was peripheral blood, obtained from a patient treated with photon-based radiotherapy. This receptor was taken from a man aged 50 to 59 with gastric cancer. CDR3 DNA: TGTGCCAGCAGCTTGACAGGGTACAATCAGCCCCAGCATTTT. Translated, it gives CASSLTGYNQPQHF.